What follows are 2 T cell receptor beta chains derived from one specimen sequenced in a study of blood T cell repertoires in COVID-19. Only in-frame clones appear in the TCRdb table, and some are missing; sequencing was by immunoSEQ multiplex PCR. The sample lists 90,000 to 120,000 clones; approximately 91% were seen once. The source material was peripheral blood. All receptors derive from a woman aged 55-69 years with acute or convalescent COVID-19.

This chain links TRBV2 with TRBJ1-5; a possible D gene is TRBD1 (6 bases). V was shortened by 7 bases and J by 0 bases, with 10 bases between the two germline ends. This CDR3 comprises 14 residues. Germline V lookup: CDR1 SNHLY, CDR2 FYNNEI. The CDR3 DNA is TGTGCCAGCAATGACAGGATTAGCAATCAGCCCCAGCATTTT. Protein: CASNDRISNQPQHF.

V and J are TRBV28 and TRBJ2-3, with D tentatively TRBD2 (6 bases). Trimming cost V 2 bases and J 3 bases, with 15 bases left between them. Germline V gene data show CDR1 as MDHEN and CDR2 as SYDVKM. CDR3 length: 16 amino acids. CDR3 protein: CASSLEEARGTDTQYF. The CDR3 coding sequence is TGTGCCAGCAGTTTAGAGGAGGCGCGGGGAACAGATACGCAGTATTTT.